This TCR beta chain came from a study of blood T cell repertoires in COVID-19. Study-wide background: Samples representing acute and convalescent COVID-19 were sourced from the United States, Italy and Spain. T cells, B-cell-depleted T cells, or PBMCs provided the cDNA or gDNA that served as material.

The V and J ends lost 1 base and 8 bases, in that order; junction bases with no gene match: 7. CDR1 is SQVTM, CDR2 ANQGSEA, per germline. This CDR3 spans 14 amino acids. Authors' processing steps: Reference gene primers were amplified, and this amplification served to estimate nucleated cell counts. Clones were sequenced by immunoSEQ multiplex PCR, and TCRdb holds only the in-frame ones, with some missing. V, J and clone size reflect that table, while D and trimming were determined from the DNA. Of 200,000 to 250,000 clones listed, about 85% are singletons. The sequence was collected from a woman younger than 30 who had recovered from COVID-19. The V call is TRBV29-1, the J call TRBJ2-2, with 7 nucleotides matching TRBD1. Sequencing was carried out using peripheral blood. This CDR3 is CSVEGPTGIGELFF. CDR3 sequence (DNA): TGCAGCGTTGAAGGTCCGACAGGGATTGGGGAGCTGTTTTTT.